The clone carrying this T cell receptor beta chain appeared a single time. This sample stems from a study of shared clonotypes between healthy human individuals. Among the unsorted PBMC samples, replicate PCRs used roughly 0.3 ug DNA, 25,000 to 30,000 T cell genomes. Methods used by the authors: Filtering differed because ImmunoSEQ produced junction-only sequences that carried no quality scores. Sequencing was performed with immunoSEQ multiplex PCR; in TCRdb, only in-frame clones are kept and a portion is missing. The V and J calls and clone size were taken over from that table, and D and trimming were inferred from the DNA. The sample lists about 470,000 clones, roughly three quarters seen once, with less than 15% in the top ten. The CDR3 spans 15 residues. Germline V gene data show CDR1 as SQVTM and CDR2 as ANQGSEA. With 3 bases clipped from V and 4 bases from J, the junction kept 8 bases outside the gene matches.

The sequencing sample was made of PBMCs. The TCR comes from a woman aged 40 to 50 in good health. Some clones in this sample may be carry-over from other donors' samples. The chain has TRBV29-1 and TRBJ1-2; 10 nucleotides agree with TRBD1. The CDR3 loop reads CSVDLRDRGGYGYTF. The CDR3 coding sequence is TGCAGCGTTGACCTCCGGGACAGGGGAGGCTATGGCTACACCTTC.